The 23 T cell receptor beta chains presented below share a single source sample, sequenced in a study of T cell responses to AZD1222 COVID-19 vaccine. Method: immunoSEQ multiplex PCR; TCRdb's copy keeps in-frame clones and lacks some. The sample includes about 54,000 clones, approximately 79% of them seen just once. The input for sequencing was peripheral blood, taken on day 0 of AZD1222 vaccination. These receptors came from an adult in good health.

This clone came up a few times. V usage is TRBV12-5 and J usage is TRBJ1-3; no firm D call. Germline V gene lookup returns CDR1 LGHNT and CDR2 FRNRAP. V lost 1 base and J 0 bases, leaving 16 bases between the germline ends. CDR3 size: 18 residues. In DNA, the CDR3 is TGTGCTAGTGGTTTGGAAAAAGGCTGGACGGGCTCTGGAAACACCATATATTTT. Translation: CASGLEKGWTGSGNTIYF.

V is TRBV5-4 and J is TRBJ2-5; 11 bases align to TRBD2. The junction had 4 bases not matched to a gene; V was cut back by 4 bases and J by 5 bases. CDR1 and CDR2 (germline): SGHNT, YYREEE (reference sequence). This CDR3 contains 14 residues. The CDR3 protein is CASSAGLAAETQYF. Here the CDR3 DNA reads TGTGCCAGCAGCGCGGGACTAGCGGCGGAGACCCAGTACTTC.

In DNA form, the CDR3 reads TGCGCCAGCAGCCGTTTACGGGGGTATGGCTACACCTTC. This gives the protein CASSRLRGYGYTF. The V call is TRBV10-1, the J call TRBJ1-2; D perhaps matches TRBD1 (5 bases). V was clipped by 6 bases and J by 5 bases, with 13 bases between them. CDR1 WNHNN and CDR2 SYGVQD come from the germline V gene (reference sequence). This CDR3 is 13 amino acids long.

The genes are TRBV5-1 and TRBJ2-2; 11 nucleotides agree with TRBD2. Germline V gives CDR1 SGHRS, CDR2 YFSETQ. This CDR3 is 15 amino acids long. V shed 5 bases and J 6 bases; nucleotides not matched to a gene: 6. The CDR3 sequence: CASRMTSGASGELFF. The DNA for the CDR3 is TGCGCCAGCAGAATGACTAGCGGGGCATCCGGGGAGCTGTTTTTT.

The chain carries TRBV6-5 and TRBJ2-3; the D gene is possibly TRBD2 (6 bases). V was pared by 10 bases and J by 8 bases, with 13 bases between. The CDR3 totals 11 residues. Germline V gives CDR1 MNHEY, CDR2 SVGAGI. The CDR3 DNA reads TGTGCCACCTTCACTAGCCTTACGCAGTATTTT. This sequence encodes CATFTSLTQYF.

The chain links TRBV6-2 or TRBV6-3 to TRBJ1-2, with TRBD1 as a possible D gene (6 bases). Germline V gene data show CDR1 as MNHEY and CDR2 as SVGEGT. The length of the CDR3 is 16 residues. V dropped 2 bases and J dropped 1 base, with 14 bases sitting between them. CDR3 residues: CASSYPLSRGNYGYTF. The CDR3 nucleotides read TGTGCCAGCAGTTACCCGTTAAGCAGGGGTAACTATGGCTACACCTTC.

Details on this clone: Additional DNA sequences in this sample encode the identical CDR3. The chain combines TRBV5-1 with TRBJ2-7, with TRBD1 identical over 9 bases. The CDR3 spans 13 residues. Germline lookup yields CDR1 SGHRS and CDR2 YFSETQ. V was pared by 3 bases and J by 4 bases, with 2 bases of the junction left unmatched. The CDR3 is CASSSDRGYEQYF. The DNA for the CDR3 is TGCGCCAGCAGCTCGGACAGGGGTTACGAGCAGTACTTC.

V is TRBV5-4 and J is TRBJ2-3; D is undetermined. The CDR3 has 14 residues. V was cut by 4 bases and J by 0 bases, with 9 bases left in between. Germline CDR1 is SGHNT and CDR2 is YYREEE (reference sequence). CDR3 sequence (DNA): TGTGCCAGCAGCGAGACGTCTAGCACAGATACGCAGTATTTT. Its protein product is CASSETSSTDTQYF.

The V gene is TRBV5-1, the J gene TRBJ1-1; 12 nucleotides agree with TRBD1. Germline V gives CDR1 SGHRS, CDR2 YFSETQ. Trimming cost V 4 bases and J 7 bases; bases outside gene matches: 5. The CDR3 extends over 14 amino acids. This CDR3 reads CASSGGQGAGEAFF. CDR3 nucleotide sequence: TGCGCCAGCAGCGGGGGACAGGGGGCGGGTGAAGCTTTCTTT.

The V call is TRBV12-3 or TRBV12-4, the J call TRBJ1-1; tentatively, D is TRBD1 (5 bases). The V end was cut by 3 bases, the J end by 7 bases, with 12 bases between. CDR3 length: 13 residues. CDR3 protein: CASSLGQVDEAFF. The CDR3 DNA reads as TGTGCCAGCAGTTTGGGGCAGGTTGATGAAGCTTTCTTT.

The chain uses TRBV18 and TRBJ1-1; D is unclear. The CDR3 loop spans 12 amino acids. V dropped 3 bases and J dropped 8 bases, with 10 bases sitting between them. Per the germline V gene, CDR1 is KGHSH and CDR2 is LQKENI. The chain's CDR3 is CASSPMGAEAFF. For the CDR3, the DNA is TGTGCCAGCTCACCGATGGGAGCCGAAGCTTTCTTT.

The chain combines TRBV11-2 with TRBJ2-7; 9 bases map to TRBD2. V was clipped by 0 bases and J by 4 bases; unmatched bases: 4. The germline V gene encodes CDR1 SGHAT and CDR2 FQNNGV. The CDR3 extends over 15 amino acids. The CDR3 region has the DNA TGTGCCAGCAGCTTAGATCCTAGCGGGATATACGAGCAGTACTTC. It yields the protein CASSLDPSGIYEQYF.

The chain is built from TRBV11-3 and TRBJ2-3; D might be TRBD1 (6 bases). V lost 5 bases and J lost 2, with 20 bases in between. Germline CDR1 and CDR2: SGHNT and YENEEA. This CDR3 has 17 residues. CDR3 region: CASSADGTTPPTDTQYF. CDR3 coding DNA: TGTGCCAGCAGCGCCGACGGGACAACTCCTCCCACAGATACGCAGTATTTT.

This clone was seen a few times. This chain uses TRBV27 with TRBJ2-2; no firm D call. The CDR3 has 15 residues. Germline values: CDR1 MNHEY, CDR2 SMNVEV (reference sequence). Trimming cost V 6 bases and J 4 bases, with 15 bases left between them. The CDR3 protein is CASSVALGSTGELFF. The CDR3 DNA reads TGTGCCAGCAGCGTTGCCTTAGGATCCACCGGGGAGCTGTTTTTT.

The CDR3 reads CASSLNRGTGGLYEQYF. In nucleotides, the CDR3 is TGTGCCAGCAGTCTTAACCGTGGGACAGGGGGACTTTACGAGCAGTACTTC. This chain uses TRBV27 with TRBJ2-7; TRBD1 matches 11 bases. V shed 5 bases, J shed 4 bases, and the junction held 13 bases outside the gene matches. CDR1 is MNHEY and CDR2 is SMNVEV in the germline V gene (reference sequence). This CDR3 is built from 17 residues.

The chain joins TRBV2 to TRBJ2-3; 9 nucleotides line up with TRBD2. CDR3 size: 14 residues. Germline V gene lookup returns CDR1 SNHLY and CDR2 FYNNEI. V dropped 7 bases and J dropped 1; count of bases not matched to a gene: 3. CDR3 in amino acids: CASKTSGGTDTQYF. In nucleotides, the CDR3 is TGTGCCAGCAAGACTAGCGGTGGCACAGATACGCAGTATTTT.

J is TRBJ2-1 and V is TRBV7-2; 7 bases map to TRBD2. CDR1 is SGHTA and CDR2 is FQGNSA in the germline V gene. This CDR3 region has 15 residues. V shed 5 bases, J shed 3 bases, and the junction held 7 bases outside the gene matches. The chain's CDR3 is CASSLLADHYNEQFF. The CDR3 DNA is TGTGCCAGCAGCCTCCTAGCGGACCACTACAATGAGCAGTTCTTC.

This chain's CDR3 is CASSPGQGAIGELFF. The DNA of the CDR3 is TGTGCCAGCAGCCCCGGACAGGGGGCTATCGGGGAGCTGTTTTTT. The chain combines TRBV6-5 with TRBJ2-2, with 11 bases fitting TRBD1. The CDR3 extends over 15 amino acids. Germline V lookup: CDR1 MNHEY, CDR2 SVGAGI. The V and J ends lost 6 bases and 7 bases, in that order; junction bases with no gene match: 7.

V gene TRBV27 combines with J gene TRBJ1-2, with D hard to call. Germline V gene lookup returns CDR1 MNHEY and CDR2 SMNVEV (reference sequence). The V and J ends lost 3 bases and 4 bases respectively, with 9 bases between them. This CDR3 has 13 amino acids. This chain's CDR3 is CASSFATFYGYTF. CDR3 in DNA: TGTGCCAGCAGTTTTGCGACCTTCTATGGCTACACCTTC.

The rearrangement joins TRBV7-2 to TRBJ2-7; D unresolved. The germline CDR1 and CDR2 sequences are SGHTA and FQGNSA. This CDR3 region has 12 residues. The V end was cut by 2 bases, the J end by 6 bases, with 8 bases between. CDR3 loop: CASSLSIGEQYF. In nucleotides, the CDR3 is TGTGCCAGCAGCTTATCAATAGGCGAGCAGTACTTC.

The chain couples TRBV10-2 to TRBJ2-3; 11 bases are a match to TRBD1. Germline trimming cut 2 bases from V and 10 bases from J; bases unmatched to any gene: 5. The CDR3 runs to 14 residues. Germline V gene sequence: CDR1 WSHSY, CDR2 SAAADI. This chain's CDR3 is CASSEGTGGISQYF. For the CDR3, the DNA is TGCGCCAGCAGTGAGGGGACAGGGGGTATTTCGCAGTATTTT.

The chain has TRBV2 and TRBJ2-1, with TRBD1 matching 7 bases. Germline loops: CDR1 SNHLY, CDR2 FYNNEI. The V and J ends lost 6 bases and 0 bases, in that order; junction bases with no gene match: 14. The CDR3 runs to 18 residues. CDR3 loop: CASRTFKGAPSSYNEQFF. CDR3 in DNA: TGTGCCAGCAGGACCTTTAAGGGGGCCCCTAGCTCCTACAATGAGCAGTTCTTC.

V is TRBV7-8 and J is TRBJ1-3; possible D gene TRBD1, 5 bases. V lost 4 bases, J lost 0 bases, and 10 bases lay in between. CDR1 is SGHVS and CDR2 is FQNEAQ in the germline V gene. This CDR3 contains 15 residues. DNA of the CDR3: TGTGCCAGCAGCTCAAGGGGAATCTCTGGAAACACCATATATTTT. Translation: CASSSRGISGNTIYF. Filled out from reference TRBV7-8 and TRBJ1-3, the complete variable domain reads GAGVSQSPRYKVAKRGQDVALRCDPISGHVSLFWYQQALGQGPEFLTYFQNEAQLDKSGLPSDRFFAERPEGSVSTLKIQRTQQEDSAVYLCASSSRGISGNTIYFGEGSWLTVV.